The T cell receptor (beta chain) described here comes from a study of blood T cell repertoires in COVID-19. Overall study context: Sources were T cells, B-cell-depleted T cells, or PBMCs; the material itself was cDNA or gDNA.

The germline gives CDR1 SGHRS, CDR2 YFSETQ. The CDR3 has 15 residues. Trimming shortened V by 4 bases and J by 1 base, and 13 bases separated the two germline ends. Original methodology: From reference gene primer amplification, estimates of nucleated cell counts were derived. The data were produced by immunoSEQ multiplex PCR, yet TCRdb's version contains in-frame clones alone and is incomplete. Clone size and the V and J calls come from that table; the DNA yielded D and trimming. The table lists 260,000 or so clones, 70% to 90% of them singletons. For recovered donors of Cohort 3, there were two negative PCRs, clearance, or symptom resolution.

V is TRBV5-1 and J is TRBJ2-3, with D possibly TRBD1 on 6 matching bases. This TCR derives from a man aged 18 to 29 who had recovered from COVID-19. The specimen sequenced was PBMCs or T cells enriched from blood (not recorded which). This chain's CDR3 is CASSLGQQRTDTQYF. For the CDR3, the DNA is TGCGCCAGCAGCCTCGGACAGCAACGCACAGATACGCAGTATTTT.